This TCR beta chain comes out of a study of technical replicates of blood from several donors. Sequencing was performed with immunoSEQ multiplex PCR; in TCRdb, only in-frame clones are kept and a portion is missing. The sample lists almost 90,000 clones, around 95% occurring once. The germline CDR1 and CDR2 sequences are LGHNA and YNFKEQ. J lost 4 bases, V lost 1 base, and 5 bases had no gene match. The CDR3 sequence is 15 residues long. The sequencing input was T cells isolated from PBMCs. The TCR comes from a human donor in good health. The V and J genes are TRBV4-2 and TRBJ2-7; 9 bases agree with TRBD2. The DNA for the CDR3 is TGTGCCAGCAGCCAAGTGGTAGCGGGAGAGTACGAGCAGTACTTC. It codes for CASSQVVAGEYEQYF.